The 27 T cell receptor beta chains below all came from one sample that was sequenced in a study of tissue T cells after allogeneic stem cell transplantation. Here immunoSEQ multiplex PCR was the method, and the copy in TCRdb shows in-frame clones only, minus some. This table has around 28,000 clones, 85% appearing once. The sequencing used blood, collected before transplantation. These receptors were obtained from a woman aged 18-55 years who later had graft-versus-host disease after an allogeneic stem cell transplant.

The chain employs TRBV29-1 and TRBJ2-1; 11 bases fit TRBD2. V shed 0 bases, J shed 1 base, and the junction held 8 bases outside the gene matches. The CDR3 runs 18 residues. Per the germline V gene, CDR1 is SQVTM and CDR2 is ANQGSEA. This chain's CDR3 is CSVEEGFSGGASYNEQFF. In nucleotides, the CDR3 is TGCAGCGTTGAAGAAGGCTTTAGCGGGGGGGCTTCCTACAATGAGCAGTTCTTC.

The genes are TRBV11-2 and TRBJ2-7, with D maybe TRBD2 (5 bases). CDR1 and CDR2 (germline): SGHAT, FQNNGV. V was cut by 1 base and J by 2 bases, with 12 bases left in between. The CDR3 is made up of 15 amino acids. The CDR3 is CASSLGGDGTYEQYF. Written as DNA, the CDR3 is TGTGCCAGCAGCTTAGGAGGTGACGGGACCTACGAGCAGTACTTC.

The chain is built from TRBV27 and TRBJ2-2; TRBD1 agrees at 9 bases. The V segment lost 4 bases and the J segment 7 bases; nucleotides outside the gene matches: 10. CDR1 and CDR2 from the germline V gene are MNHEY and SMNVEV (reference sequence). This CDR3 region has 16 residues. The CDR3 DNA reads TGTGCCAGCAGTTCGGTCGGACAGGGGTTGGTCGGGGAGCTGTTTTTT. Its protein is CASSSVGQGLVGELFF.

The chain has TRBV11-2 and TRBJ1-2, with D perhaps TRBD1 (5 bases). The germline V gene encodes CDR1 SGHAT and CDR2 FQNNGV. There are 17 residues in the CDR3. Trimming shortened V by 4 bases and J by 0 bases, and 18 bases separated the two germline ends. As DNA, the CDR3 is TGTGCCAGCAGCTCCGCGGGAACAGGAAAAGCTAACTATGGCTACACCTTC. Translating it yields CASSSAGTGKANYGYTF.

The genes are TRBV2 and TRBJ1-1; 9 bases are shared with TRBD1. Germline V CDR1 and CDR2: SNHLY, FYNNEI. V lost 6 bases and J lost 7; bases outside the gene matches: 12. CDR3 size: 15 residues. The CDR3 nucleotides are TGTGCCAGCAGATACCCGGGACAGGGTGATGGTGAAGCTTTCTTT. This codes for CASRYPGQGDGEAFF.

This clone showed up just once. The CDR3 sequence: CASSLTVSSYEQYF. The CDR3 coding sequence is TGTGCCAGCAGTTTAACGGTCTCCTCCTACGAGCAGTACTTC. This chain links TRBV27 with TRBJ2-7; D remains unclear. Trimming pared 2 bases from V and 0 bases from J, leaving 8 bases between. CDR3 length equals 14 residues. The V gene's germline CDR1 is MNHEY and CDR2 SMNVEV (reference sequence).

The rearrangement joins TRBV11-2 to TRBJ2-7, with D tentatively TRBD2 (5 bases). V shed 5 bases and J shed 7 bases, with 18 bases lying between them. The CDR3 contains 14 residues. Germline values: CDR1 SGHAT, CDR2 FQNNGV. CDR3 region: CASSPSRGMVEQYF. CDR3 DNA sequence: TGTGCCAGCAGCCCCAGCCGGGGAATGGTTGAGCAGTACTTC. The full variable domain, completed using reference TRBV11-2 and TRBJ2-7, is EAGVAQSPRYKIIEKRQSVAFWCNPISGHATLYWYQQILGQGPKLLIQFQNNGVVDDSQLPKDRFSAERLKGVDSTLKIQPAKLEDSAVYLCASSPSRGMVEQYFGPGTRLTVT.

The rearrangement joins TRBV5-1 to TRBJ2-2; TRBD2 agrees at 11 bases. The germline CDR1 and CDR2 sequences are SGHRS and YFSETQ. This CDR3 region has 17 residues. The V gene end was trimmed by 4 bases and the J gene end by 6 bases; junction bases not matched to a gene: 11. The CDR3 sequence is CASSLSSTSGSAGELFF. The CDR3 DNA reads TGCGCCAGCAGCCTATCAAGTACTAGCGGGAGCGCCGGGGAGCTGTTTTTT.

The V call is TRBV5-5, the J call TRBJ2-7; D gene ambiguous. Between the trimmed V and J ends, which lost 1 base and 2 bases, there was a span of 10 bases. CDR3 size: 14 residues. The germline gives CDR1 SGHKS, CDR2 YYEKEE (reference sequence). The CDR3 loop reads CASSLLRQPYEQYF. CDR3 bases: TGTGCCAGCAGCTTGCTAAGGCAGCCCTACGAGCAGTACTTC.

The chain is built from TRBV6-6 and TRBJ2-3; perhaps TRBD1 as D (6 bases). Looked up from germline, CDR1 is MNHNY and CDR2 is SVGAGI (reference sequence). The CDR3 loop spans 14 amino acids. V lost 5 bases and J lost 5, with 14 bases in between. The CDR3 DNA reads TGTGCCAGCAGTCCCCAGGGGCGCCAAGATACGCAGTATTTT. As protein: CASSPQGRQDTQYF.

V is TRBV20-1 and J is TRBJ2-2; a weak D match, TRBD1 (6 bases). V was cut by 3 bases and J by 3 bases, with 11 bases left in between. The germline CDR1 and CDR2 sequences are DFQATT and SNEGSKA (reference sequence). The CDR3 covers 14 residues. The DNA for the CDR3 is TGCAGTGCTAGTAAGGGGGTTGACACCGGGGAGCTGTTTTTT. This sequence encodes CSASKGVDTGELFF.

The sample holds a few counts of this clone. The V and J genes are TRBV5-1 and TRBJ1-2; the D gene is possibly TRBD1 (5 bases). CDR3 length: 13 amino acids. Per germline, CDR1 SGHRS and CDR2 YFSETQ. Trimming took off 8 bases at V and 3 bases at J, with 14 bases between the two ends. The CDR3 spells CASSPGGDYGYTF. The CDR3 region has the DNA TGCGCCAGTTCACCCGGGGGGGACTATGGCTACACCTTC.

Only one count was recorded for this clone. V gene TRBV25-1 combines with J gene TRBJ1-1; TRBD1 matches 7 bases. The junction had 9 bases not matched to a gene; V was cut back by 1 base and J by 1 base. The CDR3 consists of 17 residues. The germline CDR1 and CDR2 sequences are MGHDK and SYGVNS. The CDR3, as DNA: TGTGCCAGCAGTGAATTCGGCCTCGGGACAGCGAACACTGAAGCTTTCTTT. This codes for CASSEFGLGTANTEAFF.

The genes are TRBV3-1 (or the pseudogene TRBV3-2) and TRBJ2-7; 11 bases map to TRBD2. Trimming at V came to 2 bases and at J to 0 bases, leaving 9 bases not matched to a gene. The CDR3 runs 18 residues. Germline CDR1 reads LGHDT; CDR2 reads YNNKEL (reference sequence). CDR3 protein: CASSQPGLAATSSYEQYF. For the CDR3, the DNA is TGTGCCAGCAGCCAACCGGGACTAGCGGCCACGAGCTCCTACGAGCAGTACTTC.

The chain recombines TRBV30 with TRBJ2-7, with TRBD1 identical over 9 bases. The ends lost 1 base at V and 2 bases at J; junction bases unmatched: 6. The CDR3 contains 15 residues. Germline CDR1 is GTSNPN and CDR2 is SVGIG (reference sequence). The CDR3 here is CAWSASRTGAYEQYF. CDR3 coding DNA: TGTGCCTGGAGTGCCAGCAGGACAGGGGCCTACGAGCAGTACTTC. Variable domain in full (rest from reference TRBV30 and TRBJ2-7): SQTIHQWPATLVQPVGSPLSLECTVEGTSNPNLYWYRQAAGRGLQLLFYSVGIGQISSEVPQNLSASRPQDRQFILSSKKLLLSDSGFYLCAWSASRTGAYEQYFGPGTRLTVT.

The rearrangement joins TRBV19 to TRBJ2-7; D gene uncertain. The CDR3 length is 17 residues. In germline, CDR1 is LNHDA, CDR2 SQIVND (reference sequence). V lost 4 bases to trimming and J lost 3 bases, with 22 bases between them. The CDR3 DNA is TGTGCCAGTAGTAACCCCTTCCCGACCGGGCCGGACTACGAGCAGTACTTC. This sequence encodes CASSNPFPTGPDYEQYF.

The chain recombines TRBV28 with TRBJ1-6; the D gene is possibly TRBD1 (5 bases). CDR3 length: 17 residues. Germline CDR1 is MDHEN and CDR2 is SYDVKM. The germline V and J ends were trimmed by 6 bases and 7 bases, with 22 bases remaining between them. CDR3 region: CASRQGRVGYRNSPLHF. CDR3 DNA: TGTGCCAGCAGGCAGGGAAGGGTGGGTTATCGGAATTCACCCCTCCACTTT.

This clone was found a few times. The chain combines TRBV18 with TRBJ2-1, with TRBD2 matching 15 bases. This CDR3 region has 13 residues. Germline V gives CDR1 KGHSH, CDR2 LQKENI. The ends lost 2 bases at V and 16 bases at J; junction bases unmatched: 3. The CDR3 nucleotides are TGTGCCAGCTCACCAGGGACTAGCGGGAGGATCTTCTTC. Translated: CASSPGTSGRIFF.

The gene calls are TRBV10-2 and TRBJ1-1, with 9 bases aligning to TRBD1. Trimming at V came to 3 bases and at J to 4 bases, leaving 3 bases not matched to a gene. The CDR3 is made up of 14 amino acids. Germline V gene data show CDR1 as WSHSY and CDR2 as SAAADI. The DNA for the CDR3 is TGCGCCAGCAGTGATTGGACAGGGGTCACTGAAGCTTTCTTT. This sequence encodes CASSDWTGVTEAFF.

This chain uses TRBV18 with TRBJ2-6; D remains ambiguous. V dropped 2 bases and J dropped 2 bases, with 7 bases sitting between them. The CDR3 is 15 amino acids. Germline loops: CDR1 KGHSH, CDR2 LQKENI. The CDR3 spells CASSPFYAGANVLTF. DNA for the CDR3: TGTGCCAGCTCACCATTCTACGCTGGGGCCAACGTCCTGACTTTC.

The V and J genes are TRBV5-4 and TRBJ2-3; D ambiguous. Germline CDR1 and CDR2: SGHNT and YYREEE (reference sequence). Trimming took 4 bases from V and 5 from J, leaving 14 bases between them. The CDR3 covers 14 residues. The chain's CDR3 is CASSERTAGDTQYF. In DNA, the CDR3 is TGTGCCAGCAGCGAACGGACCGCCGGAGATACGCAGTATTTT. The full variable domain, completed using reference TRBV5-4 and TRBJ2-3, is ETGVTQSPTHLIKTRGQQVTLRCSSQSGHNTVSWYQQALGQGPQFIFQYYREEENGRGNFPPRFSGLQFPNYSSELNVNALELDDSALYLCASSERTAGDTQYFGPGTRLTVL.

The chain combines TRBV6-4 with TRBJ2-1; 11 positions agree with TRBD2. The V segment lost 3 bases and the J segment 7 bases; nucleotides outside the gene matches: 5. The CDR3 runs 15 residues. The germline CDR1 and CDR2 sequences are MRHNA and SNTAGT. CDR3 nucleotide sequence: TGTGCCAGCAGTGAAACTAGCGGGAGTAGAAATGAGCAGTTCTTC. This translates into CASSETSGSRNEQFF.

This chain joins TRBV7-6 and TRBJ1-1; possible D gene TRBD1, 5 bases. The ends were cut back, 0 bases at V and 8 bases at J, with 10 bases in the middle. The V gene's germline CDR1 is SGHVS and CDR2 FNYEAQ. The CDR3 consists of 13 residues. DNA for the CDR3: TGTGCCAGCAGCTTAGCGGGGCCAGGGGAAGCTTTCTTT. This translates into CASSLAGPGEAFF. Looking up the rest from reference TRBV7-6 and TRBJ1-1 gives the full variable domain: GAGVSQSPRYKVTKRGQDVALRCDPISGHVSLYWYRQALGQGPEFLTYFNYEAQQDKSGLPNDRFSAERPEGSISTLTIQRTEQRDSAMYRCASSLAGPGEAFFGQGTRLTVV.

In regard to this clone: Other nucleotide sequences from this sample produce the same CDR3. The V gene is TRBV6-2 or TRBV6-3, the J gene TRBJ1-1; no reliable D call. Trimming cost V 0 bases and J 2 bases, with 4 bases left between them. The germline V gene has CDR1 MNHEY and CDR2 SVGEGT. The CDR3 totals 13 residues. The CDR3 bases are TGTGCCAGCAGTTACTCGGAAAACACTGAAGCTTTCTTT. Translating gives CASSYSENTEAFF.

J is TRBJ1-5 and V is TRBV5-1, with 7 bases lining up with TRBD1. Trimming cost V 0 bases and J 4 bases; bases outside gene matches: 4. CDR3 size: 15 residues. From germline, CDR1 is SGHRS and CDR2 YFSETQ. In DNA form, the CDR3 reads TGCGCCAGCAGCTTGGGGGACAGCACTAATCAGCCCCAGCATTTT. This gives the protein CASSLGDSTNQPQHF.

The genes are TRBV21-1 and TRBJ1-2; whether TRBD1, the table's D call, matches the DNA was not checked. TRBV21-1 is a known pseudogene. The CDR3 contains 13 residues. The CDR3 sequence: CASTSKWYVGYTF. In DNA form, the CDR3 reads TGTGCCAGCACCAGTAAGTGGTACGTGGGCTACACCTTC.

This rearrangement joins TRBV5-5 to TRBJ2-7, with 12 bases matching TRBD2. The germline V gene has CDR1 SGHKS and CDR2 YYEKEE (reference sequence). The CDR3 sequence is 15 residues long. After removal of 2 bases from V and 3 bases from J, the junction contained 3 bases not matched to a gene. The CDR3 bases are TGTGCCAGCAGCTTTGGACTAGCGGGGATCTACGAGCAGTACTTC. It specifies CASSFGLAGIYEQYF.